Each of the 27 T cell receptor beta chains below was sequenced from the same sample in a study of beta chain features in type 1 diabetes. Study-wide findings and caveats: Across all four CD4+ subsets, people with type 1 diabetes showed modestly shorter TCRB CDR3s.

The study reverse transcribed the entire isolated RNA, so it sequenced expressed TCRB transcripts. The data were produced by immunoSEQ multiplex PCR, yet TCRdb's version contains in-frame clones alone and is incomplete. The sample has some 160,000 clones, approximately 10% seen once; the top ten hold roughly 0.7%. Their recognized antigens are unknown. What was sequenced was central memory CD4+ T cells from blood. These receptors were taken from a woman in her twenties or thirties with type 1 diabetes.

The rearrangement joins TRBV11-2 to TRBJ2-5, with TRBD2 matching over 9 bases. The CDR3 sequence is 14 residues long. CDR1 and CDR2 (germline): SGHAT, FQNNGV. Unmatched junction bases numbered 4, after V lost 5 bases and J lost 3 bases. CDR3 in amino acids: CASSPIAGEETQYF. In nucleotides, the CDR3 is TGTGCCAGCAGCCCAATAGCGGGAGAAGAGACCCAGTACTTC.

This clone was seen a few times. This chain connects TRBV7-3 to TRBJ2-2; D call uncertain. Trimming cost V 0 bases and J 3 bases, with 5 bases left between them. The CDR3 has 14 amino acids. Germline V gene data show CDR1 as SGHTA and CDR2 as FQGTGA. The CDR3: CASSLTADTGELFF. CDR3 coding DNA: TGTGCCAGCAGCTTAACTGCAGACACCGGGGAGCTGTTTTTT.

V gene TRBV19 combines with J gene TRBJ1-5; D call uncertain. This CDR3 region has 15 residues. Germline-derived CDR1 and CDR2 are LNHDA and SQIVND (reference sequence). V was trimmed by 3 bases and J by 5 bases, leaving 14 bases between them. CDR3 in DNA: TGTGCCAGTAGTATTTTGTCTAACGGGTATCAGCCCCAGCATTTT. This translates into CASSILSNGYQPQHF.

This chain connects TRBV19 to TRBJ1-1; 8 nucleotides line up with TRBD1. This CDR3 region has 14 residues. The V gene's germline CDR1 is LNHDA and CDR2 SQIVND (reference sequence). Unmatched junction bases numbered 7, after V lost 7 bases and J lost 3 bases. CDR3 amino acids: CASKLTGDYTEAFF. The DNA for the CDR3 is TGTGCCAGTAAACTGACAGGGGACTACACTGAAGCTTTCTTT.

The chain has TRBV5-4 and TRBJ2-7; D gene unclear. Trimming shortened V by 0 bases and J by 12 bases, and 16 bases separated the two germline ends. CDR3 size: 13 residues. Germline V gives CDR1 SGHNT, CDR2 YYREEE (reference sequence). The CDR3 region is CASSLAGSERRYF. The DNA of the CDR3 is TGTGCCAGCAGCTTGGCCGGAAGCGAGCGCCGGTACTTC. Combining the CDR3 with reference TRBV5-4 and TRBJ2-7 gives the whole variable domain ETGVTQSPTHLIKTRGQQVTLRCSSQSGHNTVSWYQQALGQGPQFIFQYYREEENGRGNFPPRFSGLQFPNYSSELNVNALELDDSALYLCASSLAGSERRYFGPGTRLTVT.

This clone occurred a few times. The chain couples TRBV7-9 to TRBJ2-2, with TRBD2 matching over 13 bases. CDR1 SEHNR and CDR2 FQNEAQ come from the germline V gene (reference sequence). V shed 5 bases, J shed 11 bases, and the junction held 5 bases outside the gene matches. CDR3 length: 14 amino acids. CDR3 residues: CASSPPGLAGELFF. CDR3 bases: TGTGCCAGCAGCCCACCGGGACTAGCGGGAGAGCTGTTTTTT.

The chain uses TRBV5-1 and TRBJ2-5, with 10 bases identical to TRBD2. Germline loops: CDR1 SGHRS, CDR2 YFSETQ. The length of the CDR3 is 15 residues. J lost 5 bases, V lost 4 bases, and 8 bases had no gene match. The DNA for the CDR3 is TGCGCCAGCAGCCTGCGGACTAGCGGAGGGGAGACCCAGTACTTC. As protein: CASSLRTSGGETQYF.

A remark on this clone: The junction and the germline gene differ at one end; a read error may be behind it. V is TRBV5-1 and J is TRBJ2-1; D gene unclear. The CDR3 extends over 14 amino acids. In germline, CDR1 is SGHRS, CDR2 YFSETQ. CDR3 in amino acids: CASSLDQTYNEQFF. The CDR3 DNA follows: TGTGCCAGCAGCTTGGATCAAACCTACAATGAGCAGTTCTTC.

This chain links TRBV30 with TRBJ1-5; tentatively, D is TRBD1 (5 bases). V was shortened by 4 bases and J by 3 bases, with 13 bases between the two germline ends. CDR3 size: 14 residues. Per the germline V gene, CDR1 is GTSNPN and CDR2 is SVGIG (reference sequence). Written as DNA, the CDR3 is TGTGCCTGGAACGGCGGGGACTACAATCAGCCCCAGCATTTT. Translated, it gives CAWNGGDYNQPQHF.

This chain links TRBV18 with TRBJ2-7; 7 bases align to TRBD1. Trimming took 3 bases from V and 7 from J; bases not matched to a gene: 12. Germline V CDR1 and CDR2: KGHSH, LQKENI. CDR3 length: 15 residues. CDR3 amino acids: CASSPGRGIMGEQYF. CDR3 DNA sequence: TGTGCCAGCTCACCGGGCAGGGGGATAATGGGAGAGCAGTACTTC.

The sample holds many counts of this clone. This chain connects TRBV30 to TRBJ2-1; 11 bases map to TRBD2. The germline V gene encodes CDR1 GTSNPN and CDR2 SVGIG (reference sequence). This CDR3 has 14 residues. The J segment lost 6 bases and the V segment lost 7 bases, leaving 8 bases of the junction unmatched. CDR3 amino acids: CALIAGGPGNEQFF. As DNA, the CDR3 is TGTGCCTTGATAGCGGGAGGGCCGGGCAATGAGCAGTTCTTC.

V and J are TRBV7-3 and TRBJ2-2; no definite D call. This CDR3 has 13 residues. Per germline, CDR1 SGHTA and CDR2 FQGTGA. Between the trimmed V and J ends, which lost 2 bases and 4 bases, there was a span of 5 bases. The CDR3 sequence: CASSLVSTGELFF. CDR3 DNA: TGTGCCAGCAGCTTAGTGAGCACCGGGGAGCTGTTTTTT.

This clone has only a few counts. The chain recombines TRBV11-2 with TRBJ2-5; 8 bases are shared with TRBD2. The CDR3 is 14 residues long. Germline lookup yields CDR1 SGHAT and CDR2 FQNNGV. V shed 2 bases, J shed 4 bases, and the junction held 3 bases outside the gene matches. The DNA of the CDR3 is TGTGCCAGCAGCTTAAGCCTAGCGGGAGAGACCCAGTACTTC. Residues: CASSLSLAGETQYF.

The chain links TRBV5-1 to TRBJ2-1; possible D gene TRBD2, 5 bases. Per germline, CDR1 SGHRS and CDR2 YFSETQ. CDR3 length: 14 residues. With 6 bases removed from V and 6 bases from J, the gap between germline ends came to 16 bases. The CDR3 nucleotides read TGCGCCAGCACCTCGGGTCTAGCTCTCAATGAGCAGTTCTTC. This sequence encodes CASTSGLALNEQFF.

This clone was counted a few times. The rearrangement joins TRBV5-1 to TRBJ2-1; 9 bases line up with TRBD2. This CDR3 contains 15 residues. Unmatched junction bases numbered 5, after V lost 1 base and J lost 6 bases. Per germline, CDR1 SGHRS and CDR2 YFSETQ. This CDR3 is CASSLNPAGGNEQFF. The CDR3 bases are TGCGCCAGCAGCTTGAATCCAGCGGGGGGCAATGAGCAGTTCTTC.

This clone has a handful of counts. The genes are TRBV6-5 and TRBJ2-6; 7 bases fit TRBD1. The V gene end was trimmed by 4 bases and the J gene end by 3 bases; junction bases not matched to a gene: 6. CDR3 length equals 16 residues. CDR1 and CDR2 (germline): MNHEY, SVGAGI. The CDR3 here is CASSWAGGLGANVLTF. Here the CDR3 DNA reads TGTGCCAGCAGTTGGGCAGGGGGTCTTGGGGCCAACGTCCTGACTTTC.

The chain is built from TRBV27 and TRBJ1-1; D is unresolved. This CDR3 is built from 14 residues. Trimming stripped 3 bases from V and 0 bases from J, with 8 bases between. Germline-derived CDR1 and CDR2 are MNHEY and SMNVEV (reference sequence). The DNA of the CDR3 is TGTGCCAGCAGTTTGGGCTATATGAACACTGAAGCTTTCTTT. Translating gives CASSLGYMNTEAFF.

The chain links TRBV5-5 to TRBJ1-1; TRBD1 agrees at 10 bases. J gave up 2 bases and V 7 bases, and 8 bases lay outside the gene matches. This CDR3 has 15 residues. Germline V gene sequence: CDR1 SGHKS, CDR2 YYEKEE (reference sequence). The CDR3 here is CASGTGALGNTEAFF. CDR3 nucleotide sequence: TGTGCCAGCGGGACAGGGGCCTTGGGAAACACTGAAGCTTTCTTT. Drawing the rest from reference TRBV5-5 and TRBJ1-1, the complete variable domain is DAGVTQSPTHLIKTRGQQVTLRCSPISGHKSVSWYQQVLGQGPQFIFQYYEKEERGRGNFPDRFSARQFPNYSSELNVNALLLGDSALYLCASGTGALGNTEAFFGQGTRLTVV.

V usage is TRBV18 and J usage is TRBJ1-2, with D possibly being TRBD1 (5 bases). The CDR3 has 15 residues. CDR1 is KGHSH, CDR2 LQKENI, per germline. V was cut by 3 bases and J by 0 bases, with 11 bases left in between. Written as DNA, the CDR3 is TGTGCCAGCTCACCTACGGACAATCCTAACTATGGCTACACCTTC. Amino acids: CASSPTDNPNYGYTF.

This sequence joins TRBV11-2 and TRBJ2-5; possibly TRBD2 for D (6 bases). CDR1 is SGHAT and CDR2 is FQNNGV in the germline V gene. With 5 bases removed from V and 4 bases from J, the gap between germline ends came to 20 bases. This CDR3 comprises 16 residues. The CDR3 DNA sequence: TGTGCCAGCAGCCAGAGAACTAGCAGAATGGGAGAGACCCAGTACTTC. This encodes CASSQRTSRMGETQYF.

This clone turned up a few times. The rearrangement links TRBV5-1 to TRBJ2-5; 11 positions match TRBD2. Germline V gene lookup returns CDR1 SGHRS and CDR2 YFSETQ. The V and J ends lost 4 bases and 4 bases, in that order; junction bases with no gene match: 0. The CDR3 is 13 residues long. The DNA for the CDR3 is TGCGCCAGCAGCGGACTAGCGGGAGAGACCCAGTACTTC. It specifies CASSGLAGETQYF.

This clone occurred a few times. The V call is TRBV7-2, the J call TRBJ2-7; TRBD2 agrees at 8 bases. The germline V gene has CDR1 SGHTA and CDR2 FQGNSA. The V segment lost 7 bases and the J segment 2 bases; nucleotides outside the gene matches: 7. The CDR3 runs 14 residues. CDR3 in amino acids: CASTLGLEAYEQYF. The CDR3 nucleotides read TGTGCCAGCACCTTGGGACTAGAAGCCTACGAGCAGTACTTC.

This sequence joins TRBV6-1 and TRBJ2-3; 7 nucleotides line up with TRBD2. Trimming cost V 1 base and J 2 bases; bases outside gene matches: 6. The CDR3 is made up of 16 amino acids. Germline V lookup: CDR1 MNHNS, CDR2 SASEGT. The CDR3 nucleotides read TGTGCCAGCAGTGAAGGACCGGGACTATACACAGATACGCAGTATTTT. Protein sequence: CASSEGPGLYTDTQYF.

This clone has more than one count but fewer than ten. This chain links TRBV5-5 with TRBJ2-1, with 10 nucleotides matching TRBD1. CDR3 size: 14 residues. CDR1 and CDR2 from the germline V gene are SGHKS and YYEKEE (reference sequence). With V trimmed by 4 bases and J by 8 bases, 6 bases remained unmatched. CDR3 DNA: TGTGCCAGCAGCCCAACCGGGACAGGGGATGAGCAGTTCTTC. Protein product: CASSPTGTGDEQFF.

The rearrangement joins TRBV7-9 to TRBJ2-1; tentative D call: TRBD2 (6 bases). The CDR3 totals 16 residues. Germline V lookup: CDR1 SEHNR, CDR2 FQNEAQ (reference sequence). Trimming took 3 bases from V and 6 from J, leaving 18 bases between them. The DNA of the CDR3 is TGTGCCAGCAGCTTGGTGTCGCGGAGGGCCTTCAATGAGCAGTTCTTC. Protein sequence: CASSLVSRRAFNEQFF.

A few counts support this clone. The chain has TRBV5-1 and TRBJ1-1; 7 nucleotides align to TRBD1. The CDR3 has 15 amino acids. In germline, CDR1 is SGHRS, CDR2 YFSETQ. The V gene end was trimmed by 4 bases and the J gene end by 5 bases; junction bases not matched to a gene: 11. CDR3 nucleotide sequence: TGCGCCAGCAGCCAGCGACAGGGTCCGGGTACTGAAGCTTTCTTT. This sequence encodes CASSQRQGPGTEAFF.

V usage is TRBV18 and J usage is TRBJ2-3; 7 bases are shared with TRBD2. Losses at the gene ends were 2 bases for V and 1 base for J; bases not matched to a gene: 3. This CDR3 contains 15 residues. The V gene's germline CDR1 is KGHSH and CDR2 LQKENI. CDR3 nucleotide sequence: TGTGCCAGCTCACCATCCACTAGCGGCACAGATACGCAGTATTTT. This sequence encodes CASSPSTSGTDTQYF.